These 26 T cell receptor beta chains came from one sample sequenced in a study of T cell responses to AZD1222 COVID-19 vaccine. Sequenced by immunoSEQ multiplex PCR; TCRdb stores in-frame clones only, minus some. The sample shows about 140,000 clones, about 92% of them seen only once. Here the sequenced sample was peripheral blood, taken on day 0 of AZD1222 vaccination. Source of these receptors: an adult in good health.

V gene TRBV28 combines with J gene TRBJ1-5; D not certain. Trimming took off 0 bases at V and 0 bases at J, with 9 bases between the two ends. The CDR3 covers 16 residues. Per germline, CDR1 MDHEN and CDR2 SYDVKM. The CDR3 nucleotides are TGTGCCAGCAGTTTATGGGGTCCGTATAGCAATCAGCCCCAGCATTTT. Protein: CASSLWGPYSNQPQHF.

The J gene is TRBJ2-1, the V gene TRBV15; D remains unclear. The germline V gene encodes CDR1 LNHNV and CDR2 YYDKDF (reference sequence). Trimming took off 1 base at V and 6 bases at J, with 7 bases between the two ends. This CDR3 is 13 amino acids long. The chain's CDR3 is CATSRGTRNEQFF. CDR3 in DNA: TGTGCCACCAGCAGAGGGACCCGCAATGAGCAGTTCTTC.

The V and J genes are TRBV20-1 and TRBJ2-1; D not certain. The germline V gene has CDR1 DFQATT and CDR2 SNEGSKA (reference sequence). Trimming removed 3 bases at V and 4 bases at J, with 7 bases between. This CDR3 has 12 residues. This CDR3 reads CSASRQYNEQFF. DNA for the CDR3: TGCAGTGCTAGTCGGCAGTACAATGAGCAGTTCTTC.

V and J are TRBV20-1 and TRBJ2-3, with D hard to call. The CDR3 extends over 11 amino acids. Germline loops: CDR1 DFQATT, CDR2 SNEGSKA (reference sequence). The V gene lost 3 bases and the J gene lost 6 bases, with 7 bases spanning the gap. The CDR3 DNA reads TGCAGTGCTAGGGCCCCTGATACGCAGTATTTT. It codes for CSARAPDTQYF.

This clone was found once. The rearrangement links TRBV5-4 to TRBJ1-1, with D maybe TRBD1 (5 bases). In germline, CDR1 is SGHNT, CDR2 YYREEE (reference sequence). The CDR3 has 13 residues. V lost 4 bases, J lost 3 bases, and 10 bases lay in between. The chain's CDR3 is CASSLREDTEAFF. The CDR3 nucleotides are TGTGCCAGCAGCCTCAGGGAGGACACTGAAGCTTTCTTT.

The V call is TRBV29-1, the J call TRBJ2-6; 10 positions agree with TRBD1. With V trimmed by 6 bases and J by 0 bases, 5 bases remained unmatched. The germline V gene encodes CDR1 SQVTM and CDR2 ANQGSEA. This CDR3 is 16 amino acids long. The CDR3: CSVVTGGSSGANVLTF. The CDR3, as DNA: TGCAGCGTCGTGACAGGGGGCAGCTCTGGGGCCAACGTCCTGACTTTC.

The chain has TRBV19 and TRBJ1-6; D is unclear. V was clipped by 5 bases and J by 8 bases, with 13 bases between them. This CDR3 contains 14 residues. Per germline, CDR1 LNHDA and CDR2 SQIVND (reference sequence). DNA of the CDR3: TGTGCCAGTAGTGGAGACTTTAGGGATTCACCCCTCCACTTT. Translating it yields CASSGDFRDSPLHF.

This chain uses TRBV7-3 with TRBJ2-1, with 8 bases matching TRBD2. V shed 2 bases, J shed 2 bases, and the junction held 2 bases outside the gene matches. Germline V gene sequence: CDR1 SGHTA, CDR2 FQGTGA. This CDR3 has 15 residues. The CDR3 coding sequence is TGTGCCAGCAGCTTACCGGGGGGGACCTACAATGAGCAGTTCTTC. Its translation is CASSLPGGTYNEQFF.

This clone appeared a single time. The J gene is TRBJ1-2, the V gene TRBV4-1; D remains unclear. Per germline, CDR1 MGHRA and CDR2 YSYEKL. V lost 0 bases and J 8 bases, leaving 10 bases between the germline ends. There are 13 residues in the CDR3. CDR3 DNA sequence: TGCGCCAGCAGCCAAGATCCGTCACAGGGCTACACCTTC. Its protein is CASSQDPSQGYTF.

This chain uses TRBV9 with TRBJ1-3; 7 nucleotides line up with TRBD1. With V trimmed by 4 bases and J by 0 bases, 10 bases remained unmatched. This CDR3 spans 17 amino acids. In germline, CDR1 is SGDLS, CDR2 YYNGEE. In DNA form, the CDR3 reads TGTGCCAGCAGCCCAGGGGGAGGGGCGAGCTCTGGAAACACCATATATTTT. The encoded protein is CASSPGGGASSGNTIYF.

A note on this clone: Other DNA variants within this sample encode the same CDR3. V gene TRBV6-5 combines with J gene TRBJ1-4; D might be TRBD1 (5 bases). CDR1 is MNHEY, CDR2 SVGAGI, per germline. CDR3 length equals 15 residues. Deletions cut 0 bases from V and 4 bases from J, with 9 bases between. The CDR3 spells CASSYSGLNNEKLFF. CDR3 in DNA: TGTGCCAGCAGTTACTCGGGACTCAATAATGAAAAACTGTTTTTT.

The rearrangement links TRBV4-1 to TRBJ2-7; D is uncertain. This CDR3 is 14 amino acids long. Germline assignment: CDR1 MGHRA and CDR2 YSYEKL. V lost 9 bases to trimming and J lost 1 base, with 16 bases between them. This CDR3 is CASSPVGRSYEQYF. CDR3 nucleotides: TGCGCCAGTTCCCCCGTCGGCCGGTCCTACGAGCAGTACTTC.

The DNA of the CDR3 is TGTGCCACCAGCAGAGATAGCAGGGGGCAGGAAGGCTACACCTTC. Residues: CATSRDSRGQEGYTF. The rearrangement joins TRBV15 to TRBJ1-2; 8 bases are shared with TRBD1. CDR1 and CDR2 from the germline V gene are LNHNV and YYDKDF (reference sequence). This CDR3 spans 15 amino acids. V lost 0 bases to trimming and J lost 8 bases; unmatched junction nucleotides: 8.

The chain recombines TRBV7-7 with TRBJ2-3, with TRBD1 as a possible D gene (6 bases). V shed 1 base and J shed 4 bases, with 9 bases lying between them. Germline V gene data show CDR1 as SSHAT and CDR2 as FNYEAQ (reference sequence). There are 14 residues in the CDR3. The CDR3 spells CASSLGQGSDTQYF. The CDR3 region has the DNA TGTGCCAGCAGCTTAGGCCAGGGGTCAGATACGCAGTATTTT.

Concerning this clone: In the same sample, other DNA sequences code for this CDR3. V usage is TRBV2 and J usage is TRBJ1-5; 7 bases fit TRBD1. The CDR3 runs to 14 residues. The ends lost 4 bases at V and 2 bases at J; junction bases unmatched: 2. From germline, CDR1 is SNHLY and CDR2 FYNNEI. The CDR3 DNA sequence: TGTGCCAGCAGTGGCACAGGGGGCAATCAGCCCCAGCATTTT. This encodes CASSGTGGNQPQHF.

The V gene is TRBV24-1, the J gene TRBJ2-5, with 10 bases identical to TRBD2. The CDR3 sequence is 15 residues long. J was trimmed by 5 bases and V by 2 bases; bases with no gene match: 4. Germline lookup yields CDR1 KGHDR and CDR2 SFDVKD. The CDR3 protein is CATSDSGLASETQYF. The CDR3, as DNA: TGTGCCACCAGTGATTCGGGACTAGCGAGCGAGACCCAGTACTTC.

A word on this clone: Other DNA sequences of this sample code for an identical CDR3. This sequence joins TRBV5-1 and TRBJ2-3; 11 nucleotides line up with TRBD2. V gave up 0 bases and J gave up 0 bases; unmatched junction bases: 0. Germline V gives CDR1 SGHRS, CDR2 YFSETQ. The CDR3 sequence is 16 residues long. The CDR3 loop reads CASSLGTSGSTDTQYF. DNA for the CDR3: TGCGCCAGCAGCTTGGGGACTAGCGGGAGCACAGATACGCAGTATTTT.

In regard to this clone: At the DNA level, this CDR3 is encoded by other sequences in the same sample as well. The gene calls are TRBV28 and TRBJ2-3; unclear D gene. Per germline, CDR1 MDHEN and CDR2 SYDVKM. V lost 8 bases and J lost 0, with 6 bases in between. The CDR3 is 12 residues long. The CDR3, as DNA: TGTGCCAGCCGGCGGAGCACAGATACGCAGTATTTT. Translating it yields CASRRSTDTQYF.

The V and J genes are TRBV19 and TRBJ1-1; D perhaps matches TRBD1 (6 bases). Trimming shortened V by 3 bases and J by 1 base, and 15 bases separated the two germline ends. Per germline, CDR1 LNHDA and CDR2 SQIVND (reference sequence). The CDR3 consists of 16 residues. The CDR3 coding sequence is TGTGCCAGTAGTATCGGGGGCTTTGGGGGGAACACTGAAGCTTTCTTT. Its translation: CASSIGGFGGNTEAFF.

This chain uses TRBV15 with TRBJ2-5; D not resolved. Germline assignment: CDR1 LNHNV and CDR2 YYDKDF (reference sequence). The CDR3 length is 16 residues. V was cut by 1 base and J by 2 bases, with 14 bases left in between. The chain's CDR3 is CATSRVRNRFQETQYF. CDR3 DNA: TGTGCCACCAGCAGAGTAAGGAACAGATTTCAAGAGACCCAGTACTTC.

The chain carries TRBV10-3 and TRBJ2-1, with D unclear. V was cut by 2 bases and J by 5 bases, with 16 bases left in between. Germline V gives CDR1 ENHRY, CDR2 SYGVKD. CDR3 size: 16 residues. The CDR3 DNA sequence: TGTGCCATCAGTGAGCCCGGCTCGTACTCACACAATGAGCAGTTCTTC. This gives the protein CAISEPGSYSHNEQFF.

In this sample, this clone turned up once. The J gene is TRBJ2-3, the V gene TRBV28; TRBD1 matches 7 bases. The CDR3 length is 16 residues. V shed 6 bases, J shed 6 bases, and the junction held 15 bases outside the gene matches. Looked up from germline, CDR1 is MDHEN and CDR2 is SYDVKM. This CDR3 is CASSPRTDRAGDTQYF. The CDR3 DNA is TGTGCCAGCAGCCCCCGGACCGACAGGGCAGGGGATACGCAGTATTTT.

This sequence joins TRBV19 and TRBJ1-4, with a tentative D call TRBD1 (5 bases). The CDR3 has 15 residues. CDR1 is LNHDA and CDR2 is SQIVND in the germline V gene (reference sequence). V was trimmed by 3 bases and J by 8 bases, leaving 16 bases between them. Here the CDR3 DNA reads TGTGCCAGTAGTATCTTCGGCAGGGTCGAAGAAAAACTGTTTTTT. It encodes CASSIFGRVEEKLFF. Complete variable domain (other parts from reference TRBV19 and TRBJ1-4): DGGITQSPKYLFRKEGQNVTLSCEQNLNHDAMYWYRQDPGQGLRLIYYSQIVNDFQKGDIAEGYSVSREKKESFPLTVTSAQKNPTAFYLCASSIFGRVEEKLFFGSGTQLSVL.

The chain employs TRBV6-2 or TRBV6-3 and TRBJ2-7; D is unclear. The V gene lost 5 bases and the J gene lost 3 bases, with 5 bases spanning the gap. Germline V CDR1 and CDR2: MNHEY, SVGEGT. The CDR3 runs 11 residues. The CDR3 DNA sequence: TGTGCCAGCAGTCACCTCTACGAGCAGTACTTC. Translated, it gives CASSHLYEQYF.

The J gene is TRBJ1-1, the V gene TRBV4-2, with 7 positions matching TRBD1. CDR3 length: 15 amino acids. V lost 2 bases and J lost 1; bases outside the gene matches: 4. CDR1 and CDR2 (germline): LGHNA, YNFKEQ. The CDR3 region has the DNA TGTGCCAGCAGCCAAAGACAGGGTCCGAACACTGAAGCTTTCTTT. Its translation: CASSQRQGPNTEAFF.

The chain recombines TRBV6-5 with TRBJ1-5; D gene ambiguous. Germline lookup yields CDR1 MNHEY and CDR2 SVGAGI. The V and J ends lost 0 bases and 7 bases respectively, with 10 bases between them. This CDR3 is 14 amino acids long. The CDR3 DNA follows: TGTGCCAGCAGTTACTCAGGGTATAACCAGCCCCAGCATTTT. It yields the protein CASSYSGYNQPQHF.